These 27 T cell receptor beta chains originate from one sample sequenced in a study of T cell responses to AZD1222 COVID-19 vaccine. Using immunoSEQ multiplex PCR, the repertoire was profiled, and TCRdb retains in-frame clones only, with some absent. The profile covers about 83,000 clones, with roughly 86% appearing a single time and roughly 9.4% taken by the ten largest. This material consisted of peripheral blood, taken on day 0 of AZD1222 vaccination. The receptors were sampled from an adult in good health.

This chain connects TRBV25-1 to TRBJ2-1; either TRBD1 or TRBD2 may supply D (5 bases each). Trimming removed 8 bases at V and 9 bases at J, with 17 bases between. The length of the CDR3 is 13 residues. Per germline, CDR1 MGHDK and CDR2 SYGVNS. The CDR3 bases are TGTGCCAGCCGCGGACACCTCGGAGGTGAGCAGTTCTTC. This gives the protein CASRGHLGGEQFF.

The CDR3 nucleotides are TGTGCCAGCGGAGGGGTCGGGAACACTGAAGCTTTCTTT. It translates to CASGGVGNTEAFF. The chain combines TRBV6-5 with TRBJ1-1; D is possibly TRBD1 (5 bases). The CDR3 runs to 13 residues. CDR1 and CDR2 from the germline V gene are MNHEY and SVGAGI. V was cut by 8 bases and J by 1 base, with 11 bases left in between.

This sequence joins TRBV4-3 and TRBJ2-7; D perhaps matches TRBD2 (5 bases). The CDR3 is 13 residues long. V lost 0 bases and J lost 2, with 5 bases in between. Per the germline V gene, CDR1 is LGHNA and CDR2 is YSLEER. CDR3 sequence (DNA): TGCGCCAGCAGCCAAGAACTAGCCTACGAGCAGTACTTC. Translation: CASSQELAYEQYF.

This chain connects TRBV5-1 to TRBJ2-7, with 8 bases identical to TRBD1. The CDR3 spans 15 residues. V dropped 0 bases and J dropped 5; count of bases not matched to a gene: 7. CDR1 is SGHRS, CDR2 YFSETQ, per germline. DNA for the CDR3: TGCGCCAGCAGCTTGGGTCTGACAGGGGCCGACGAGCAGTACTTC. Its translation: CASSLGLTGADEQYF.

This sequence joins TRBV20-1 and TRBJ1-6; perhaps TRBD1 as D (6 bases). The CDR3 has 11 amino acids. With 6 bases removed from V and 8 bases from J, the gap between germline ends came to 8 bases. Germline V gives CDR1 DFQATT, CDR2 SNEGSKA (reference sequence). CDR3 in amino acids: CSARGHSPLHF. DNA for the CDR3: TGCAGTGCCAGGGGACATTCACCCCTCCACTTT.

V and J are TRBV28 and TRBJ2-7, with TRBD2 as a possible D gene (5 bases). CDR1 is MDHEN, CDR2 SYDVKM, per germline. The CDR3 contains 15 residues. V was shortened by 1 base and J by 5 bases, with 15 bases between the two germline ends. This chain's CDR3 is CASSLYGLAQNEQYF. In DNA, the CDR3 is TGTGCCAGCAGTTTATATGGACTGGCTCAAAACGAGCAGTACTTC.

V is TRBV15 and J is TRBJ1-5, with a possible D match to TRBD1 (5 bases). V lost 4 bases and J 4 bases, leaving 20 bases between the germline ends. The CDR3 extends over 17 amino acids. The germline V gene has CDR1 LNHNV and CDR2 YYDKDF (reference sequence). The CDR3 sequence is CATSKRYGHRINQPQHF. The CDR3 bases are TGTGCCACCAGCAAGCGCTACGGGCACAGGATTAATCAGCCCCAGCATTTT.

This clone was picked up one time. The chain joins TRBV28 to TRBJ2-7, with 14 positions matching TRBD2. Germline assignment: CDR1 MDHEN and CDR2 SYDVKM. The CDR3 length is 18 residues. Losses at the gene ends were 5 bases for V and 4 bases for J; bases not matched to a gene: 13. The CDR3 loop reads CASSPPSPGLAGGYEQYF. The CDR3 region has the DNA TGTGCCAGCAGTCCCCCCTCACCAGGACTAGCGGGGGGTTACGAGCAGTACTTC.

The chain has TRBV11-1 and TRBJ1-6; 7 bases are a match to TRBD1. The CDR3 length is 15 residues. Looked up from germline, CDR1 is SGHAT and CDR2 is FQDESV (reference sequence). J gave up 4 bases and V 5 bases, and 5 bases lay outside the gene matches. As DNA, the CDR3 is TGTGCCAGCAGCCTGGGACAGTTATATAATTCACCCCTCCACTTT. This gives the protein CASSLGQLYNSPLHF.

The chain couples TRBV7-2 to TRBJ2-7; TRBD2 matches at 13 bases. Germline trimming cut 5 bases from V and 6 bases from J; bases unmatched to any gene: 10. Germline V CDR1 and CDR2: SGHTA, FQGNSA. The CDR3 is 16 amino acids. DNA of the CDR3: TGTGCCAGCAGCCCCGGACTAGCGGGAGCACTAGGCGAGCAGTACTTC. It codes for CASSPGLAGALGEQYF.

The chain combines TRBV4-3 with TRBJ2-7; D is perhaps TRBD2 (6 bases). Trimming removed 1 base from V and 2 bases from J, with 18 bases in between. CDR3 size: 17 residues. Germline V gene lookup returns CDR1 LGHNA and CDR2 YSLEER. The CDR3 spells CASSQVGSGGGPYEQYF. CDR3 in DNA: TGCGCCAGCAGCCAAGTTGGTAGCGGAGGAGGGCCCTACGAGCAGTACTTC.

This clone was observed once. This sequence joins TRBV9 and TRBJ2-7; 10 bases are a match to TRBD1. Germline-derived CDR1 and CDR2 are SGDLS and YYNGEE. The trim removed 2 bases at V and 0 bases at J, leaving 2 bases unmatched. The CDR3 sequence is 15 residues long. The chain's CDR3 is CASSVGTGASYEQYF. As DNA, the CDR3 is TGTGCCAGCAGCGTTGGGACAGGGGCCTCCTACGAGCAGTACTTC.

This clone was picked up many times. The V and J genes are TRBV19 and TRBJ1-5, with 8 positions matching TRBD1. The germline V gene encodes CDR1 LNHDA and CDR2 SQIVND (reference sequence). With V trimmed by 5 bases and J by 9 bases, 9 bases remained unmatched. The CDR3 consists of 14 residues. CDR3 loop: CASSDPGQVGPQHF. Written as DNA, the CDR3 is TGTGCCAGTAGTGATCCGGGACAGGTGGGGCCCCAGCATTTT.

This clone showed up just once. The chain uses TRBV5-6 and TRBJ1-2, with no clear D. Germline V lookup: CDR1 SGHDT, CDR2 YYEEEE. Trimming took 4 bases from V and 4 from J, leaving 11 bases between them. The CDR3 has 13 residues. CDR3 amino acids: CASSAPGIYGYTF. The DNA of the CDR3 is TGTGCCAGCAGCGCCCCGGGGATCTATGGCTACACCTTC.

The chain joins TRBV5-1 to TRBJ2-3, with D tentatively TRBD2 (6 bases). Germline V CDR1 and CDR2: SGHRS, YFSETQ. V was trimmed by 4 bases and J by 1 base, leaving 10 bases between them. The CDR3 runs 14 residues. CDR3 DNA sequence: TGCGCCAGCAGCACAGGAGGGGGCACAGATACGCAGTATTTT. Its translation: CASSTGGGTDTQYF. The variable domain in full, with the rest retrieved from reference TRBV5-1 and TRBJ2-3, is KAGVTQTPRYLIKTRGQQVTLSCSPISGHRSVSWYQQTPGQGLQFLFEYFSETQRNKGNFPGRFSGRQFSNSRSEMNVSTLELGDSALYLCASSTGGGTDTQYFGPGTRLTVL.

The chain is built from TRBV9 and TRBJ2-7; 9 nucleotides match TRBD1. The length of the CDR3 is 15 residues. Per germline, CDR1 SGDLS and CDR2 YYNGEE. J gave up 5 bases and V 0 bases, and 6 bases lay outside the gene matches. CDR3 in amino acids: CASSVEGQGYDEQYF. DNA for the CDR3: TGTGCCAGCAGCGTAGAGGGACAGGGATACGACGAGCAGTACTTC.

The chain links TRBV4-1 to TRBJ2-5, with D perhaps TRBD2 (5 bases). Germline V lookup: CDR1 MGHRA, CDR2 YSYEKL. Between the trimmed V and J ends, which lost 4 bases and 5 bases, there was a span of 11 bases. This CDR3 has 13 residues. The DNA for the CDR3 is TGCGCCAGCAGCCGGTATAGAGGGGAGACCCAGTACTTC. Protein: CASSRYRGETQYF.

The CDR3: CASSPTSGSTDTQYF. CDR3 in DNA: TGCGCCAGCAGCCCTACTAGCGGGAGCACAGATACGCAGTATTTT. The V gene is TRBV5-1, the J gene TRBJ2-3, with 9 bases identical to TRBD2. CDR1 is SGHRS and CDR2 is YFSETQ in the germline V gene. Unmatched junction bases numbered 3, after V lost 4 bases and J lost 0 bases. The CDR3 sequence is 15 residues long. Full variable domain (rest looked up from reference TRBV5-1 and TRBJ2-3): KAGVTQTPRYLIKTRGQQVTLSCSPISGHRSVSWYQQTPGQGLQFLFEYFSETQRNKGNFPGRFSGRQFSNSRSEMNVSTLELGDSALYLCASSPTSGSTDTQYFGPGTRLTVL.

The chain combines TRBV3-1 (or the pseudogene TRBV3-2) with TRBJ1-3, with TRBD1 identical over 7 bases. V lost 4 bases to trimming and J lost 1 base; unmatched junction nucleotides: 7. The CDR3 runs to 16 residues. Germline V gene lookup returns CDR1 LGHDT and CDR2 YNNKEL (reference sequence). The CDR3 DNA sequence: TGTGCCAGCAGCCTGAGGGGGCGCCGGTCTGGAAACACCATATATTTT. Translated: CASSLRGRRSGNTIYF.

This clone showed up just once. The chain has TRBV30 and TRBJ2-7, with D uncertain. The CDR3 has 13 residues. Trimming removed 1 base from V and 2 bases from J, with 9 bases in between. Germline lookup yields CDR1 GTSNPN and CDR2 SVGIG (reference sequence). The CDR3 bases are TGTGCCTGGAGTGGTCAAGGGCCCTACGAGCAGTACTTC. It specifies CAWSGQGPYEQYF. Drawing the rest from reference TRBV30 and TRBJ2-7, the complete variable domain is SQTIHQWPATLVQPVGSPLSLECTVEGTSNPNLYWYRQAAGRGLQLLFYSVGIGQISSEVPQNLSASRPQDRQFILSSKKLLLSDSGFYLCAWSGQGPYEQYFGPGTRLTVT.

This chain connects TRBV30 to TRBJ2-1; 13 nucleotides agree with TRBD2. The CDR3 consists of 18 residues. Germline CDR1 reads GTSNPN; CDR2 reads SVGIG (reference sequence). After removal of 2 bases from V and 4 bases from J, the junction contained 11 bases not matched to a gene. The CDR3 is CAWSKPRLAGGHYNEQFF. The CDR3 coding sequence is TGTGCCTGGAGTAAACCTAGACTAGCGGGGGGACATTACAATGAGCAGTTCTTC. The variable domain in full, completed from reference TRBV30 and TRBJ2-1, reads SQTIHQWPATLVQPVGSPLSLECTVEGTSNPNLYWYRQAAGRGLQLLFYSVGIGQISSEVPQNLSASRPQDRQFILSSKKLLLSDSGFYLCAWSKPRLAGGHYNEQFFGPGTRLTVL.

V is TRBV7-2 and J is TRBJ2-5, with D possibly TRBD1 on 6 matching bases. V lost 8 bases to trimming and J lost 3 bases, with 16 bases between them. CDR1 and CDR2 (germline): SGHTA, FQGNSA. The CDR3 covers 14 residues. The CDR3 DNA reads TGTGCCAGCCTAAGAGGGGGAGTGGAAGAGACCCAGTACTTC. Protein sequence: CASLRGGVEETQYF.

The chain carries TRBV3-1 (or the pseudogene TRBV3-2) and TRBJ1-5; no definite D call. The CDR3 runs 13 residues. The V end was cut by 2 bases, the J end by 6 bases, with 8 bases between. Germline values: CDR1 LGHDT, CDR2 YNNKEL (reference sequence). The CDR3 here is CASSQYSGQPQHF. Written as DNA, the CDR3 is TGTGCCAGCAGCCAATATTCGGGTCAGCCCCAGCATTTT.

The CDR3 is CASSPGLALPYEQYF. CDR3 nucleotides: TGTGCCAGCTCACCGGGGCTAGCCCTACCGTACGAGCAGTACTTC. The V gene is TRBV18, the J gene TRBJ2-7; either TRBD1 or TRBD2 may supply D (5 bases each). Trimming removed 3 bases at V and 4 bases at J, with 16 bases between. This CDR3 has 15 residues. Germline V gene lookup returns CDR1 KGHSH and CDR2 LQKENI.

This sequence joins TRBV10-1 and TRBJ1-2; D might be TRBD1 (6 bases). The germline CDR1 and CDR2 sequences are WNHNN and SYGVQD (reference sequence). The CDR3 has 12 amino acids. The germline V and J ends were trimmed by 9 bases and 7 bases, with 15 bases remaining between them. CDR3 coding DNA: TGCGCCAGGAAATCAGGGGAGAGTGGCTACACCTTC. This gives the protein CARKSGESGYTF.

This rearrangement joins TRBV5-5 to TRBJ2-1, with D perhaps given as TRBD1 or TRBD2 (5 bases each). The CDR3 has 14 amino acids. Trimming cost V 1 base and J 7 bases, with 12 bases left between them. Germline V gene sequence: CDR1 SGHKS, CDR2 YYEKEE (reference sequence). DNA of the CDR3: TGTGCCAGCAGCTTGTCGGGGACGGTTAATGAGCAGTTCTTC. Translating it yields CASSLSGTVNEQFF.

The rearrangement joins TRBV7-2 to TRBJ2-7; 10 bases agree with TRBD2. The CDR3 covers 14 residues. The V gene end was trimmed by 6 bases and the J gene end by 4 bases; junction bases not matched to a gene: 6. Germline V gene data show CDR1 as SGHTA and CDR2 as FQGNSA. The CDR3 protein is CASRPRTSGYEQYF. The CDR3 DNA sequence: TGTGCCAGCAGGCCCCGGACTAGCGGTTACGAGCAGTACTTC.